The clone carrying this T cell receptor (beta chain) was picked up one time. As yet, its antigen is unknown. The data were taken from a study of graft-versus-host responses after intestinal transplantation. Study in general: Uniformly, recipients were administered anti-thymocyte globulin induction with subsequent tacrolimus and steroids for approximately three years.

Libraries were prepared by immunoSEQ multiplex PCR; TCRdb keeps only in-frame clonotypes and omits some of them. The repertoire holds some 120,000 clones, with around nine tenths as singletons. Whole-study findings and limits: Peak circulating GvH clone levels tracked with early post-transplant HvG declines. Analysis identified GvH clones in recipient marrow, with some appearing first in ileum or blood.

The V and J ends lost 4 bases and 2 bases, in that order; junction bases with no gene match: 2. There are 15 residues in the CDR3. Germline CDR1 and CDR2: SGHNT and YYREEE (reference sequence). The chain has TRBV5-4 and TRBJ2-6; 8 nucleotides align to TRBD2. Sequencing used unstimulated CD4+ T cells sorted from spleen or lymph node cells, obtained before transplant. The source of this sequence is a human donor who was the organ donor for an intestinal transplant. CDR3 sequence reads: CASSPGGAGANVLTF. The CDR3 bases are TGTGCCAGCAGCCCGGGGGGGGCTGGGGCCAACGTCCTGACTTTC.